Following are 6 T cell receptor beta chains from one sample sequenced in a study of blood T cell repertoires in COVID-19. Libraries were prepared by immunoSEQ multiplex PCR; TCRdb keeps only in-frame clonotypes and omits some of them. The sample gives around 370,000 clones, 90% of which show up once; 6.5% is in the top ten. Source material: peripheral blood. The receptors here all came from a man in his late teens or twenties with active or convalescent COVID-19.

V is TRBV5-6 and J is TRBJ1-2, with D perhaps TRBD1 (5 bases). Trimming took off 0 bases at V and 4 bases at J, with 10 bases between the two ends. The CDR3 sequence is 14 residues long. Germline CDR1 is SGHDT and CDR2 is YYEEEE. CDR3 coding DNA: TGTGCCAGCAGCTTGGCCAGGGCTGTCTATGGCTACACCTTC. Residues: CASSLARAVYGYTF.

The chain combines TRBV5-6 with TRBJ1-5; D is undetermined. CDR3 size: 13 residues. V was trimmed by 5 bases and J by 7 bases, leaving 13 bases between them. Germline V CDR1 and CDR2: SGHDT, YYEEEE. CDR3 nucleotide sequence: TGTGCCAGCAGTCGGTCTCCAGGCCAGCCCCAGCATTTT. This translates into CASSRSPGQPQHF.

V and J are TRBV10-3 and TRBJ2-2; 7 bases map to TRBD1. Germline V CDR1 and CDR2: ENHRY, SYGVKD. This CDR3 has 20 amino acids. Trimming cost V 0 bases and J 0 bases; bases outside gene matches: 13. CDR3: CAISESPGQVAISNTGELFF. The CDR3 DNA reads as TGTGCCATCAGTGAGTCGCCAGGACAGGTGGCGATTTCGAACACCGGGGAGCTGTTTTTT.

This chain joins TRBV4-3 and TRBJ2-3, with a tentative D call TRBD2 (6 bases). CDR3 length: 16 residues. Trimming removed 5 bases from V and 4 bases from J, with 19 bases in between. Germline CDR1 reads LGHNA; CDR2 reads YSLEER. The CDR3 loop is CASSEGTQIRADTQYF. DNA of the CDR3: TGCGCCAGCAGCGAAGGGACTCAAATTCGGGCAGATACGCAGTATTTT.

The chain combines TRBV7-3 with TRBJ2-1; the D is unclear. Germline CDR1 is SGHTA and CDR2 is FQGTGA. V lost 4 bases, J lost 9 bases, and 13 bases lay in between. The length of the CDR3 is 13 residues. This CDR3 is CASSSPFSPEQFF. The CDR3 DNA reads TGTGCCAGCAGCTCCCCGTTCTCCCCTGAGCAGTTCTTC. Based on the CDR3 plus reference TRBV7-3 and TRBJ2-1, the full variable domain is GAGVSQTPSNKVTEKGKYVELRCDPISGHTALYWYRQSLGQGPEFLIYFQGTGAADDSGLPNDRFFAVRPEGSVSTLKIQRTERGDSAVYLCASSSPFSPEQFFGPGTRLTVL.

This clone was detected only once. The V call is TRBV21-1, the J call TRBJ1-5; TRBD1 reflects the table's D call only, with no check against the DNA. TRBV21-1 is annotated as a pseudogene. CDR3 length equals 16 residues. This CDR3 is CASSIWTGGSNQPQHF. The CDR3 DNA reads TGTGCCAGCAGCATTTGGACAGGGGGTAGCAATCAGCCCCAGCATTTT.